What follows are 19 T cell receptor beta chains derived from one specimen sequenced in a study of blood T cell repertoires in COVID-19. Sequenced by immunoSEQ multiplex PCR; TCRdb stores in-frame clones only, minus some. The table includes about 250,000 clones, 70% to 90% detected once. Sequencing was done on a sample of PBMCs or T cells enriched from blood (not recorded which). The receptors originated from a woman in her 30s who had recovered from COVID-19.

CDR3 nucleotides: TGTGCCAGCTCACCATACGGGGGTATCACAGATACGCAGTATTTT. It specifies CASSPYGGITDTQYF. This chain joins TRBV18 and TRBJ2-3; D might be TRBD2 (6 bases). From germline, CDR1 is KGHSH and CDR2 LQKENI. This CDR3 spans 15 amino acids. V dropped 2 bases and J dropped 2 bases, with 11 bases sitting between them.

The genes are TRBV5-4 and TRBJ2-5, with 11 bases that match TRBD2. From germline, CDR1 is SGHNT and CDR2 YYREEE (reference sequence). With V trimmed by 4 bases and J by 2 bases, 10 bases remained unmatched. The CDR3 totals 17 residues. CDR3 loop: CASSPRELAGGQETQYF. CDR3 coding DNA: TGTGCCAGCAGCCCCCGCGAGCTAGCGGGGGGACAAGAGACCCAGTACTTC.

The chain has TRBV18 and TRBJ2-1, with a weak D call TRBD2 (5 bases). V lost 10 bases and J lost 0, with 19 bases in between. The germline V gene encodes CDR1 KGHSH and CDR2 LQKENI. The CDR3 spans 16 residues. CDR3 nucleotide sequence: TGTGCCACCAAGAAGGACTCCAGAGGCTCCTACAATGAGCAGTTCTTC. Its translation: CATKKDSRGSYNEQFF. Looking up the rest from reference TRBV18 and TRBJ2-1 gives the full variable domain: NAGVMQNPRHLVRRRGQEARLRCSPMKGHSHVYWYRQLPEEGLKFMVYLQKENIIDESGMPKERFSAEFPKEGPSILRIQQVVRGDSAAYFCATKKDSRGSYNEQFFGPGTRLTVL.

The genes are TRBV19 and TRBJ2-1, with 10 bases lining up with TRBD1. The CDR3 is 16 amino acids. CDR1 and CDR2 from the germline V gene are LNHDA and SQIVND (reference sequence). V lost 3 bases and J lost 7; bases outside the gene matches: 9. The CDR3 reads CASSIHPGQGRNEQFF. Written as DNA, the CDR3 is TGTGCCAGTAGTATTCATCCGGGACAGGGGAGGAATGAGCAGTTCTTC.

The genes are TRBV19 and TRBJ2-3; 8 bases match TRBD2. The CDR3 extends over 16 amino acids. CDR1 is LNHDA, CDR2 SQIVND, per germline (reference sequence). V shed 4 bases, J shed 0 bases, and the junction held 6 bases outside the gene matches. CDR3 region: CASSRERGPSTDTQYF. As DNA, the CDR3 is TGTGCCAGTAGTAGAGAGCGGGGGCCTAGCACAGATACGCAGTATTTT.

The chain employs TRBV11-2 and TRBJ2-1, with D tentatively TRBD2 (6 bases). With 1 base removed from V and 6 bases from J, the gap between germline ends came to 13 bases. CDR3 size: 15 residues. CDR1 is SGHAT, CDR2 FQNNGV, per germline. CDR3 in amino acids: CASSLGRAGINEQFF. As DNA, the CDR3 is TGTGCCAGCAGCTTAGGGAGGGCAGGGATCAATGAGCAGTTCTTC.

The table lists this clone with a few counts. CDR3 loop: CASSLAGTSSYEQYF. The CDR3 coding sequence is TGTGCCAGCAGCTTAGCGGGTACTAGCTCCTACGAGCAGTACTTC. This sequence joins TRBV7-2 and TRBJ2-7; possibly TRBD2 for D (5 bases). Trimming removed 0 bases from V and 0 bases from J, with 9 bases in between. Germline CDR1 and CDR2: SGHTA and FQGNSA. This CDR3 contains 15 residues.

The chain carries TRBV7-9 and TRBJ2-4; D possibly corresponds to TRBD1 (5 bases). Germline V lookup: CDR1 SEHNR, CDR2 FQNEAQ (reference sequence). The V gene lost 1 base and the J gene lost 0 bases, with 19 bases spanning the gap. There are 19 residues in the CDR3. This CDR3 reads CASSLGPDRLTVAKNIQYF. The DNA of the CDR3 is TGTGCCAGCAGCTTAGGACCCGACCGTTTGACAGTAGCCAAAAACATTCAGTACTTC.

In this sample, this clone turned up once. The genes are TRBV10-1 and TRBJ2-1, with TRBD2 as a possible D gene (6 bases). Between the trimmed V and J ends, which lost 4 bases and 7 bases, there was a span of 20 bases. CDR1 is WNHNN, CDR2 SYGVQD, per germline (reference sequence). The CDR3 has 16 amino acids. As DNA, the CDR3 is TGCGCCAGCAGTGGGTCACTAGCTTCCCGAAGGAATGAGCAGTTCTTC. It codes for CASSGSLASRRNEQFF.

The rearrangement links TRBV7-8 to TRBJ1-2, with 7 bases lining up with TRBD1. The CDR3 length is 13 residues. Germline values: CDR1 SGHVS, CDR2 FQNEAQ. Unmatched junction bases numbered 8, after V lost 5 bases and J lost 8 bases. CDR3 sequence: CASSVRGPDGYTF. In nucleotides, the CDR3 is TGTGCCAGCAGCGTTAGGGGGCCTGACGGCTACACCTTC.

A note on this clone: This sample includes further DNA sequences coding for the same CDR3. The chain uses TRBV5-1 and TRBJ1-1, with a possible D match to TRBD1 (5 bases). Germline values: CDR1 SGHRS, CDR2 YFSETQ. V was cut by 0 bases and J by 1 base, with 7 bases left in between. The CDR3 is 14 residues long. This chain's CDR3 is CASSLAGQNTEAFF. CDR3 nucleotide sequence: TGCGCCAGCAGCTTGGCCGGACAGAACACTGAAGCTTTCTTT.

The genes are TRBV7-2 and TRBJ2-2; the D is unclear. The CDR3 consists of 14 residues. Germline lookup yields CDR1 SGHTA and CDR2 FQGNSA. The V and J ends lost 2 bases and 1 base respectively, with 5 bases between them. The CDR3 nucleotides read TGTGCCAGCAGCTTAAGCCTGAACACCGGGGAGCTGTTTTTT. This codes for CASSLSLNTGELFF.

DNA of the CDR3: TGTGCCAGCAGCCAAGCTAACACCGGGGAGCTGTTTTTT. Its protein is CASSQANTGELFF. The chain uses TRBV3-1 (or the pseudogene TRBV3-2) and TRBJ2-2; D unresolved. Germline CDR1 and CDR2: LGHDT and YNNKEL (reference sequence). There are 13 residues in the CDR3. V was cut by 1 base and J by 2 bases, with 2 bases left in between.

The V and J genes are TRBV30 and TRBJ2-3; a weak D match, TRBD1 (6 bases). In germline, CDR1 is GTSNPN, CDR2 SVGIG (reference sequence). The CDR3 length is 15 residues. Trimming left V 3 bases short and J 0 bases short, with 13 bases between. Here the CDR3 DNA reads TGTGCCTGGAGCCCGGTGGGACACAGCACAGATACGCAGTATTTT. Its translation is CAWSPVGHSTDTQYF.

V usage is TRBV27 and J usage is TRBJ2-5, with D maybe TRBD2 (6 bases). The length of the CDR3 is 15 residues. Looked up from germline, CDR1 is MNHEY and CDR2 is SMNVEV (reference sequence). The V and J ends lost 5 bases and 7 bases respectively, with 20 bases between them. The CDR3 loop reads CASSPRLVSSMTQYF. The CDR3 DNA follows: TGTGCCAGCAGTCCTCGACTAGTCTCTTCGATGACCCAGTACTTC.

The genes are TRBV6-1 and TRBJ2-7; D gene uncertain. V was clipped by 3 bases and J by 3 bases, with 9 bases between them. Germline V gene lookup returns CDR1 MNHNS and CDR2 SASEGT. The CDR3 has 13 residues. The CDR3 DNA reads TGTGCCAGCAGTGATACAGATTTCTACGAGCAGTACTTC. Translation gives CASSDTDFYEQYF.

The chain combines TRBV9 with TRBJ2-1, with D tentatively TRBD1 (6 bases). Trimming took 0 bases from V and 8 from J, leaving 12 bases between them. CDR1 is SGDLS and CDR2 is YYNGEE in the germline V gene. CDR3 length: 14 residues. CDR3 residues: CASSVAGTFDEQFF. The CDR3 nucleotides are TGTGCCAGCAGCGTAGCAGGGACATTTGATGAGCAGTTCTTC.

The chain employs TRBV7-8 and TRBJ2-3; TRBD1 matches at 8 bases. Germline-derived CDR1 and CDR2 are SGHVS and FQNEAQ. V lost 8 bases, J lost 5 bases, and 9 bases stayed unmatched. This CDR3 is 14 amino acids long. The CDR3: CASRGQGVGDTQYF. Here the CDR3 DNA reads TGTGCCAGCCGAGGACAGGGTGTAGGAGATACGCAGTATTTT. Combining the CDR3 with reference TRBV7-8 and TRBJ2-3 gives the whole variable domain GAGVSQSPRYKVAKRGQDVALRCDPISGHVSLFWYQQALGQGPEFLTYFQNEAQLDKSGLPSDRFFAERPEGSVSTLKIQRTQQEDSAVYLCASRGQGVGDTQYFGPGTRLTVL.

A few counts support this clone. The genes are TRBV6-5 and TRBJ2-5; the match to TRBD1 covers 9 bases. From germline, CDR1 is MNHEY and CDR2 SVGAGI. The CDR3 is made up of 15 amino acids. The V and J ends lost 5 bases and 1 base, in that order; junction bases with no gene match: 5. This CDR3 reads CASSPKTGGQETQYF. CDR3 DNA sequence: TGTGCCAGCAGTCCAAAGACAGGGGGCCAAGAGACCCAGTACTTC.